This T cell receptor (beta chain) was captured in a study of T cells in localized non-small cell lung cancer. Findings and caveats of the study: A raised T cell density in blood coincided with lengthier overall survival. Highest T cell clonality was seen in uninvolved adjacent lung, surpassing that measured in tumor.

Note on this clone: Its antigen is currently unknown.

The CDR3 length is 17 residues. With 2 bases removed from V and 2 bases from J, the gap between germline ends came to 15 bases. The germline CDR1 and CDR2 sequences are SGHNT and YENEEA. The assay was immunoSEQ multiplex PCR, and TCRdb's table has in-frame clones only and misses some. Of around 4,000 clones in the sample, around 30% were seen once. The chain is built from TRBV11-3 and TRBJ2-2; possibly TRBD2 for D (5 bases). Specimen: lung tumor tissue, collected before any cancer treatment. The source of this sequence is a man aged 40-75 years with stage I lung adenocarcinoma. CDR3: CASSLSSLAANTGELFF. The CDR3 DNA reads TGTGCCAGCAGCTTATCTTCCCTAGCAGCAAACACCGGGGAGCTGTTTTTT.